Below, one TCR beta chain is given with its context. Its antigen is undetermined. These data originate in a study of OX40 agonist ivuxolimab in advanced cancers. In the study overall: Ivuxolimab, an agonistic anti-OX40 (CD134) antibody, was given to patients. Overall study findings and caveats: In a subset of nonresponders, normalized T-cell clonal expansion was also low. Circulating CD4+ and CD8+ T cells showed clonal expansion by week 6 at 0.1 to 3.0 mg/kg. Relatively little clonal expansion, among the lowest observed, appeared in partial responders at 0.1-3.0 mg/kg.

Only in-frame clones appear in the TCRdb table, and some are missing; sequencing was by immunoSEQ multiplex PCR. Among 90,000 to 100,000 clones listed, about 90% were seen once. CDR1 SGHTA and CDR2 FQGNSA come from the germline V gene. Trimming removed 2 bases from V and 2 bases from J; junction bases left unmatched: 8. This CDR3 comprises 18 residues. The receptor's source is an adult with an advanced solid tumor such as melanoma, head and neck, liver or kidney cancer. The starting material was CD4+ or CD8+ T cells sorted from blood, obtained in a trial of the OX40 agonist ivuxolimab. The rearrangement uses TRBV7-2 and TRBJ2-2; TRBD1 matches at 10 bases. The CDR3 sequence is CASSLFARTGGNTGELFF. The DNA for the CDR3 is TGTGCCAGCAGCTTATTCGCACGGACAGGGGGAAACACCGGGGAGCTGTTTTTT.